This TCR beta chain was sequenced in a study of shared clonotypes between healthy human individuals. Repertoires were generated with immunoSEQ multiplex PCR, while TCRdb's copy carries only in-frame clones and drops some. The sample lists about 680,000 clones, roughly nine tenths seen once, with 24% in the top ten. V was shortened by 7 bases and J by 3 bases, with 13 bases between the two germline ends. The CDR3 is made up of 13 amino acids. Germline V gene sequence: CDR1 PRHDT, CDR2 FYEKMQ (reference sequence). Selected positively for CCR7 and CD45RO-negative, naive CD8 cells excluded terminally differentiated effector memory CD45RA+ cells.

This receptor was obtained from a man aged 25 to 45 in good health. The chain couples TRBV13 to TRBJ2-7, with D possibly TRBD2 on 5 matching bases. The source material was naive CD8+ T cells sorted from blood. The CDR3 DNA is TGTGCCAGCAAGGGATTAGCGCACTACGAGCAGTACTTC. Translation gives CASKGLAHYEQYF.